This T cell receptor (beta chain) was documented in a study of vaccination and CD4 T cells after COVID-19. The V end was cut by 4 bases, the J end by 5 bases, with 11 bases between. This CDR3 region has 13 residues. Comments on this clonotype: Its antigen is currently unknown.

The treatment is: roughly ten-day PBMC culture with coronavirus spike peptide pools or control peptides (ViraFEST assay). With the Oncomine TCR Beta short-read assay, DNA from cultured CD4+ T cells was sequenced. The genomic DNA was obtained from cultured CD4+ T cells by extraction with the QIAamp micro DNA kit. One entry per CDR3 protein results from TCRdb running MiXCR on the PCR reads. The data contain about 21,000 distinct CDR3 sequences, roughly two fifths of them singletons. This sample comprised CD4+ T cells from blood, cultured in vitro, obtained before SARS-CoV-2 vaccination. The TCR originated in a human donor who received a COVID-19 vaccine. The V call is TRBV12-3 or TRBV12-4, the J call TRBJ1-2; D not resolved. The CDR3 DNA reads TGTGCCAGCAGTTCGACGGGGAGGTATGGCTACACCTTC. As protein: CASSSTGRYGYTF.